This is a list of T cell receptor beta chains from one sample in a study of blood T cell repertoires in COVID-19. The table came from immunoSEQ multiplex PCR; TCRdb's copy has only in-frame clones and leaves some out. The table has some 140,000 clones, just under 85% seen once; the top ten hold around 32%. The specimen sequenced was peripheral blood. The receptors come from a woman aged 55-69 years with acute or convalescent COVID-19. The CDR3 runs from the conserved cysteine through the conserved F or W. Fields, in order: J gene, clone size, V gene, D gene, CDR3 DNA, CDR3 protein. D genes are given only for firm matches. Size is stated for part of the rows, as once, few or many counts, or as a class when the clone is expanded.

TRBJ1-4 NA TRBV5-1 NA TGCGCCAGCAGTAAGGATGGGAGGACGACTAATGAAAAACTGTTTTTT CASSKDGRTTNEKLFF
TRBJ1-6 NA TRBV27 NA TGTGCCAGCACCTGGACAGCGTCTCCGGCGGGGGAACTCCACTTT CASTWTASPAGELHF
TRBJ2-5 NA TRBV3-1/TRBV3-2 TRBD1 TGTGCCAGCAGCCAGGCCGGGGACAGTCGAGGGGAGACCCAGTACTTC CASSQAGDSRGETQYF
TRBJ2-1 NA TRBV2 TRBD2 TGTGCCAGCAGTGAAGCGCTAAGGGGAGGGGATGAGCAGTTCTTC CASSEALRGGDEQFF
TRBJ1-4 NA TRBV19 NA TGTGCCAGCAAGGGGGATGCAACTAATGAAAAACTGTTTTTT CASKGDATNEKLFF
TRBJ2-1 NA TRBV3-1/TRBV3-2 NA TGTGCCAGCACCAAAGTTCAAGGGGCCGGTGAGCAGTTCTTC CASTKVQGAGEQFF
TRBJ1-2 NA TRBV7-6 NA TGTGCCATCATCCCGGGGGGGGCGTATGGCTACACCTTC CAIIPGGAYGYTF
TRBJ2-2 NA TRBV28 NA TGTGCCAGCAGTTTAGATACTACGAACACCGGGGAGCTGTTTTTT CASSLDTTNTGELFF
TRBJ1-1 once TRBV7-2 NA TGTGCCAGCAGCTTTACAGGGTACACTGAAGCTTTCTTT CASSFTGYTEAFF
TRBJ1-3 NA TRBV5-4 NA TGTGCCAGCAGCTTAGGAGCTCCGAGCTCTGGAAACACCATATATTTT CASSLGAPSSGNTIYF
TRBJ1-2 NA TRBV5-1 NA TGCGCCAGCAGCTTGGAGGCGGCTAACTATGGCTACACCTTC CASSLEAANYGYTF
TRBJ1-3 NA TRBV7-9 NA TGTGCCAGCTCTCCCCAGGGGTCTGGAAACACCATATATTTT CASSPQGSGNTIYF
TRBJ2-5 NA TRBV19 TRBD2 TGTGCCAGTAGTATAGGCGGGGGAGAAGAGACCCAGTACTTC CASSIGGGEETQYF
TRBJ1-1 NA TRBV10-3 NA TGTGCCATCAGCGCAACAGGGTCGGACACTGAAGCTTTCTTT CAISATGSDTEAFF
TRBJ2-1 NA TRBV11-1 TRBD1 TGTGCCAGCAGCCGCGGACAGGGCTCCTACAATGAGCAGTTCTTC CASSRGQGSYNEQFF
TRBJ2-5 NA TRBV10-3 NA TGTGCCATCAGTGGTCAGGGGGGAGAGACCCAGTACTTC CAISGQGGETQYF
TRBJ1-6 NA TRBV3-1/TRBV3-2 TRBD1 TGTGCCAGCAGCCAAGAATGGACAGGCAATTCACCCCTCCACTTT CASSQEWTGNSPLHF
TRBJ1-5 NA TRBV20-1 NA TGCAGTGCTAGTACAGGGACTCAGCCCCAGCATTTT CSASTGTQPQHF
TRBJ1-6 NA TRBV6-6 NA TGTGCCAGCAGTTTAGAGCAGGCCCGGAATTCACCCCTCCACTTT CASSLEQARNSPLHF
TRBJ1-3 NA TRBV6-5 TRBD1 TGTGCCAGCAGTTATTCGGACAGGGGGTATGGAAACACCATATATTTT CASSYSDRGYGNTIYF
TRBJ1-2 NA TRBV3-1/TRBV3-2 TRBD1 TGTGCCAGCAGCCAGATGGGACAGGGGGCCATCCGTGGCTACACCTTC CASSQMGQGAIRGYTF
TRBJ1-5 NA TRBV2 NA TGTGCCAGCAGTGATAGGACACCTAATCAGCCCCAGCATTTT CASSDRTPNQPQHF
TRBJ1-1 NA TRBV7-9 TRBD1 TGTGCCAGCAGCTTAGTCAGGGGGGCTCTGGGGAACACTGAAGCTTTCTTT CASSLVRGALGNTEAFF
TRBJ1-4 few TRBV5-1 NA TGCGCCAGCAGCTTGAGGGGAGGTAATGAAAAACTGTTTTTT CASSLRGGNEKLFF
TRBJ1-4 NA TRBV5-1 TRBD1 TGCGCCAGCAGCCGACAGACAGGGTCAGGCGAAAAACTGTTTTTT CASSRQTGSGEKLFF
TRBJ1-5 NA TRBV19 NA TGTGCCAGTAGTATAGAGAGCAATCGGCCCCAGCATTTT CASSIESNRPQHF
TRBJ1-6 NA TRBV25-1 TRBD1 TGTGCCAGCAGTGAATTGGGGCAGGGGGCCTGGGGGTCACCCCTCCACTTT CASSELGQGAWGSPLHF
TRBJ1-4 few TRBV2 NA TGTGCCAGCAGTGGGGGGGGCCAGGAAAAACTGTTTTTT CASSGGGQEKLFF
TRBJ1-4 NA TRBV4-2 NA TGTGCCAGCAGCCAAGATCAACGAGCGGGGGCAGGAGAAAAACTGTTTTTT CASSQDQRAGAGEKLFF
TRBJ1-2 NA TRBV28 TRBD1 TGTGCCAGCACCACGCCAGGGGGCGGGTATGGCTACACCTTC CASTTPGGGYGYTF
TRBJ2-5 NA TRBV5-1 TRBD2 TGCGCCAGCAGGAGAAGCGGGGGGCGGGAGGAGACCCAGTACTTC CASRRSGGREETQYF
TRBJ1-3 NA TRBV21-1 NA TGTGCCAGCAGCAGATTTCCGACCGGGATAGGTGGAAACACCATATATTTT CASSRFPTGIGGNTIYF
TRBJ2-2 once TRBV2 NA TGTGCCAGCAGGCTTGAGCGGAGCCCGAACACCGGGGAGCTGTTTTTT CASRLERSPNTGELFF
TRBJ2-2 NA TRBV2 TRBD2 TGTGCCAGCAGTGCTAGCGGGGGGGCCACCGGGGAGCTGTTTTTT CASSASGGATGELFF
TRBJ2-3 NA TRBV5-8 NA TGTGCCAGCAGCGCAGCGGGTGTTGGCACAGATACGCAGTATTTT CASSAAGVGTDTQYF
TRBJ2-3 NA TRBV28 NA TGTGCCAGCAGACCCCGGACAGGGAGGGCAGATACGCAGTATTTT CASRPRTGRADTQYF
TRBJ2-3 NA TRBV14 NA TGTGCCAGCAGCCAAGGGAAGGGAGTGAGGACAGATACGCAGTATTTT CASSQGKGVRTDTQYF
TRBJ2-3 NA TRBV7-9 NA TGTGCCAGCAGCTTATCAGGGGAAGATACGCAGTATTTT CASSLSGEDTQYF
TRBJ1-1 once TRBV5-1 TRBD1 TGCGCCAGCAGCTTATCATACTACAGGGGAGGCACTGAAGCTTTCTTT CASSLSYYRGGTEAFF
TRBJ2-3 once TRBV18 TRBD1 TGTGCCAGCTCACCAGGCCTGACAGGGGATACGCAGTATTTT CASSPGLTGDTQYF
TRBJ2-1 NA TRBV7-2 TRBD2 TGTGCCAGCAGCTCCCGGGTTGTGCGGGGGGGGGATGAGCAGTTCTTC CASSSRVVRGGDEQFF
TRBJ1-6 NA TRBV6-5 NA TGTGCCAGCAGTTCGTACAGCTATAATTCACCCCTCCACTTT CASSSYSYNSPLHF
TRBJ1-2 NA TRBV29-1 NA TGCAGCGTTGATAGACAGAACTATGGCTACACCTTC CSVDRQNYGYTF